These 17 T cell receptor beta chains originate from one sample sequenced in a study of cytomegalovirus exposure and HLA in healthy donors. Vbeta (60) and Jbeta (13) primers were used in the PCR. This table comes from immunoSEQ multiplex PCR, and its TCRdb copy is limited to in-frame clones, with some not included. The sample consists of about 150,000 clones, 68% of them appearing once. The specimen was PBMCs. All receptors come from a man aged 25 to 40 in good health and CMV-seropositive.

This clone has a handful of counts. V is TRBV6-1 and J is TRBJ2-2, with D maybe TRBD2 (5 bases). The CDR3 consists of 14 residues. Looked up from germline, CDR1 is MNHNS and CDR2 is SASEGT. Deletions cut 11 bases from V and 6 bases from J, with 19 bases between. The CDR3 here is CAGEIGQTAGELFF. DNA of the CDR3: TGTGCCGGGGAGATAGGGCAAACGGCCGGGGAGCTGTTTTTT.

The rearrangement joins TRBV5-1 to TRBJ2-4, with TRBD2 identical over 14 bases. The CDR3 is 15 amino acids. Germline V gene sequence: CDR1 SGHRS, CDR2 YFSETQ. With V trimmed by 4 bases and J by 6 bases, 3 bases remained unmatched. This CDR3 is CASSPGTSGRNIQYF. CDR3 DNA sequence: TGCGCCAGCAGCCCCGGGACTAGCGGGAGAAACATTCAGTACTTC.

Details on this clone: One end of the junction does not line up with germline, which may come from a read error. The chain combines TRBV5-1 with TRBJ2-7; 12 bases align to TRBD2. The CDR3 covers 15 residues. CDR1 is SGHRS and CDR2 is YFSETQ in the germline V gene. CDR3: CASSLSSGRAYGQYF. CDR3 bases: TGCGCCAGCAGCTTGTCTAGCGGGAGGGCCTACGGGCAGTACTTC.

This rearrangement joins TRBV7-3 to TRBJ2-6; tentative D call: TRBD2 (5 bases). The CDR3 spans 18 residues. V gave up 5 bases and J gave up 0 bases, with 17 bases separating them. Germline assignment: CDR1 SGHTA and CDR2 FQGTGA. DNA of the CDR3: TGTGCCAGCAGCCCCACCAGAGGGCTAAGCTCTGGGGCCAACGTCCTGACTTTC. This codes for CASSPTRGLSSGANVLTF.

The genes are TRBV27 and TRBJ2-7; 9 nucleotides match TRBD1. V was clipped by 6 bases and J by 3 bases; unmatched bases: 6. The germline V gene has CDR1 MNHEY and CDR2 SMNVEV (reference sequence). There are 14 residues in the CDR3. The CDR3 DNA follows: TGTGCCAGCAGGTTTACAGGGGGCAGCTACGAGCAGTACTTC. This gives the protein CASRFTGGSYEQYF.

The J gene is TRBJ2-5, the V gene TRBV5-1; the match to TRBD2 covers 10 bases. Matching the DNA end better, TRBJ2-7 makes the J call doubtful. CDR3 size: 17 residues. Looked up from germline, CDR1 is SGHRS and CDR2 is YFSETQ. The CDR3 sequence is CASSLARTSGVAYEQYF. CDR3 nucleotide sequence: TGCGCCAGCAGCTTGGCCCGGACTAGCGGTGTTGCCTACGAGCAGTACTTC.

The rearrangement links TRBV5-4 to TRBJ1-1, with a possible D match to TRBD1 (5 bases). The CDR3 spans 14 residues. Germline V CDR1 and CDR2: SGHNT, YYREEE (reference sequence). V was trimmed by 2 bases and J by 3 bases, leaving 11 bases between them. This CDR3 reads CASSFRGRDTEAFF. The DNA for the CDR3 is TGTGCCAGCAGCTTTAGGGGCCGAGACACTGAAGCTTTCTTT.

The chain joins TRBV14 to TRBJ1-2; maybe TRBD1 (6 bases). In germline, CDR1 is SGHDN, CDR2 FVKESK. The V and J ends lost 8 bases and 5 bases respectively, with 18 bases between them. The CDR3 totals 14 residues. The CDR3 sequence: CASSRGGQWYGYTF. The CDR3 DNA is TGTGCCAGCTCCCGCGGGGGGCAATGGTATGGCTACACCTTC.

The chain recombines TRBV6-5 with TRBJ1-2; 8 bases fit TRBD1. Germline CDR1 is MNHEY and CDR2 is SVGAGI. The ends lost 7 bases at V and 6 bases at J; junction bases unmatched: 10. The CDR3 extends over 14 amino acids. This CDR3 reads CASILQGDPDGYTF. CDR3 sequence (DNA): TGTGCCAGCATTTTACAGGGGGACCCTGATGGCTACACCTTC.

This clone was picked up a small number of times. V is TRBV13 and J is TRBJ2-1; tentatively, D is TRBD2 (5 bases). The CDR3 is made up of 17 amino acids. Germline CDR1 is PRHDT and CDR2 is FYEKMQ (reference sequence). The ends were cut back, 1 base at V and 6 bases at J, with 19 bases in the middle. CDR3 nucleotides: TGTGCCAGCAGCTTAGCGGCGGGTCTCTCCCCACTCAATGAGCAGTTCTTC. It is translated as CASSLAAGLSPLNEQFF.

A few counts support this clone. The chain combines TRBV6-1 with TRBJ2-5; 11 bases align to TRBD2. Germline CDR1 reads MNHNS; CDR2 reads SASEGT. V shed 0 bases and J 4 bases; nucleotides not matched to a gene: 7. This CDR3 spans 17 amino acids. CDR3 in DNA: TGTGCCAGCAGTGAAGCGATAGCGGGAGGGCCTAGAGAGACCCAGTACTTC. It is translated as CASSEAIAGGPRETQYF.

V gene TRBV19 combines with J gene TRBJ1-5; 9 bases align to TRBD1. The CDR3 has 16 amino acids. CDR1 LNHDA and CDR2 SQIVND come from the germline V gene (reference sequence). V gave up 6 bases and J gave up 3 bases; unmatched junction bases: 9. The CDR3 sequence: CASRFGTGLVNQPQHF. The CDR3 DNA follows: TGTGCCAGTAGGTTTGGGACAGGGCTAGTCAATCAGCCCCAGCATTTT.

The chain links TRBV6-1 to TRBJ1-1, with TRBD1 identical over 7 bases. The CDR3 covers 14 residues. Per germline, CDR1 MNHNS and CDR2 SASEGT. The junction had 4 bases not matched to a gene; V was cut back by 5 bases and J by 1 base. CDR3 in amino acids: CASSPRQGNTEAFF. The CDR3 coding sequence is TGTGCCAGCAGTCCCCGACAGGGGAACACTGAAGCTTTCTTT.

The chain employs TRBV7-8 and TRBJ2-7, with 16 bases that match TRBD2. Trimming at V came to 4 bases and at J to 2 bases, leaving 2 bases not matched to a gene. CDR3 size: 16 residues. The germline V gene encodes CDR1 SGHVS and CDR2 FQNEAQ. CDR3 loop: CASSSGLAGGPYEQYF. DNA for the CDR3: TGTGCCAGCAGCTCGGGACTAGCGGGAGGGCCCTACGAGCAGTACTTC.

The chain links TRBV9 to TRBJ2-1; 7 nucleotides line up with TRBD2. This CDR3 has 16 residues. V shed 0 bases, J shed 0 bases, and the junction held 3 bases outside the gene matches. The germline V gene encodes CDR1 SGDLS and CDR2 YYNGEE. The CDR3 region is CASSVDRTSSYNEQFF. The CDR3 DNA sequence: TGTGCCAGCAGCGTAGACCGGACTAGCTCCTACAATGAGCAGTTCTTC. Using reference TRBV9 and TRBJ2-1 for the parts outside the CDR3, the full variable domain is DSGVTQTPKHLITATGQRVTLRCSPRSGDLSVYWYQQSLDQGLQFLIQYYNGEERAKGNILERFSAQQFPDLHSELNLSSLELGDSALYFCASSVDRTSSYNEQFFGPGTRLTVL.

V usage is TRBV9 and J usage is TRBJ2-7, with 7 bases identical to TRBD1. This CDR3 spans 13 amino acids. Losses at the gene ends were 5 bases for V and 5 bases for J; bases not matched to a gene: 7. Germline lookup yields CDR1 SGDLS and CDR2 YYNGEE. The chain's CDR3 is CASSPQGVDEQYF. In DNA, the CDR3 is TGTGCCAGCAGTCCGCAGGGGGTCGACGAGCAGTACTTC.

The rearrangement uses TRBV19 and TRBJ2-1; no clear D. The CDR3 extends over 15 amino acids. The germline V gene encodes CDR1 LNHDA and CDR2 SQIVND (reference sequence). V was trimmed by 5 bases and J by 4 bases, leaving 15 bases between them. CDR3 DNA sequence: TGTGCCAGTAGTTCAAGCGTAATAAGATACAATGAGCAGTTCTTC. Residues: CASSSSVIRYNEQFF.